The following is a TCR beta chain sequence with its context. This clonotype has more than one count but fewer than ten. Its antigen is currently not known. Per-base quality was not reported, and no clone a single base away is much larger than it. Profiling of TCR beta VDJ combinations and CDR3 sequences used genomic DNA as the template. An Illumina HiSeq 2000 was the platform used for TCR repertoire sequencing. The original pipeline was this. TRBV/TRBJ rearrangement plots, CDR3 size and DJ length profiles, and Simpson's diversity index were used to evaluate the repertoires. Whichever DNA sequence was most abundant in the deep sequencing data was defined as the immunodominant clone. CDR3 amino acid sequences were checked for sharing across subjects and were also compared against the VDJdb database and published repertoires. Using fastp at Q25 and MiXCR, TCRdb reprocessed the public reads and kept productive beta chains. Each record represents a unique CDR3 protein, reported with the most common genes and DNA among its rows. TCRdb, rather than the study authors, made the V and J calls. In this sample the table shows some 140,000 distinct CDR3 sequences, about 54% of which occur a single time. The ten largest clones capture about 12% of the sample.

These data belong to a study of CD8+CD57+ T cells in acquired aplastic anemia (dated 2018 in TCRdb). Broadly, across the study: DNA extracted from sorted CD4+ and CD8+ cells had a mean of around 3 ug, with a range of roughly 0.18 to 27.4 ug. A CD8+CD57+ expansion meant a frequency higher than the mean frequency seen in healthy subjects. Results and caveats for the whole study, not just this receptor: Around 30 CD8+ CDR3 sequences were found in both patients and controls but appeared to be highly expressed in patients and within the immunodominant clones of the patients. Patients and healthy controls showed no significant difference in CD8+ Simpson's diversity (P=0.060).

V and J are truncated by 4 bases and 8 bases respectively, leaving an intervening sequence of 14 bases. From the cysteine up to the phenylalanine, the CDR3 has a length of 12 residues. Of all the DNA, just the CDR3 is kept, 36 bases in frame from base 1. CDR1 and CDR2 (SQVTM, ANQGSEA) derive from the germline V gene. Expansion of CD8+CD57+ cells had been shown by flow cytometry in the patients chosen for sequencing. All patients had severe acquired aplastic anemia diagnosed by International Study of Aplastic Anemia and Agranulocytosis and Camitta criteria. No therapy had been received by the patients at the time of blood sampling. In this study, sorted CD4+ and CD8+ T cells from the blood of healthy subjects and of severe aplastic anemia patients had their TCR repertoires deep-sequenced. Patients were enrolled under clinicaltrials.gov protocols 00001620, 01623167, 00001397, 00071045, 00081523 and 00961064 in the USA. Ficoll-Paque density gradient centrifugation was used to isolate peripheral blood mononuclear cells. CD4+ and CD8+ T cells were sorted by FACS or magnetic beads before DNA extraction.

The sequenced material came from sorted CD4+, CD8+, or CD8+CD57+ T cells (not recorded which) from PBMCs. The sequence derives from a human donor with aplastic anemia. The rearranged chain carries TRBV29-1 and TRBJ1-1; no D segment can be confidently identified. The sequenced DNA is TGCAGCGTTGCGGTCACCCCAATCGAAGCTTTCTTT. Its protein product is CSVAVTPIEAFF.